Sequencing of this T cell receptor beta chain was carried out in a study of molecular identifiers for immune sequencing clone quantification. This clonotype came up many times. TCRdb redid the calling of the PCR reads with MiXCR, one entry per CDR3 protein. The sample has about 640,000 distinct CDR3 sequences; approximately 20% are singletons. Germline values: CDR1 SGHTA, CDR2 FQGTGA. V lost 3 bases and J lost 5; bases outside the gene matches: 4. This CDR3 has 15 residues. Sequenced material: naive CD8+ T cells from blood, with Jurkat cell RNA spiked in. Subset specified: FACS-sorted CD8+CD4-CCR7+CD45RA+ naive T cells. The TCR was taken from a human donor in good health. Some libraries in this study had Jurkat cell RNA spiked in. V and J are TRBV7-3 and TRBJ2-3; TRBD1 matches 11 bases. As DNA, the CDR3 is TGTGCCAGCAGCTTCGGACAGGGGGCATTAGATACGCAGTATTTT. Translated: CASSFGQGALDTQYF.